This T cell receptor beta chain was sequenced during a study of cytomegalovirus exposure and HLA in healthy donors. PCR primers comprised 60 Vbeta and 13 Jbeta primers. Data came from immunoSEQ multiplex PCR; TCRdb stores just in-frame clones and leaves some out. The sample shows 150,000 to 200,000 clones, 76% of them seen only once. This CDR3 spans 15 amino acids. Trimming left V 8 bases short and J 1 base short, with 18 bases between. CDR1 is MNHEY and CDR2 is SMNVEV in the germline V gene (reference sequence). The receptor's source is a male donor in good health and CMV-seronegative. The chain uses TRBV27 and TRBJ2-7; D remains unclear. Sequences were obtained from PBMCs. CDR3 DNA: TGTGCCAGCGGGCCGTACGCCCTACGGTCCTACGAGCAGTACTTC. Translation: CASGPYALRSYEQYF.